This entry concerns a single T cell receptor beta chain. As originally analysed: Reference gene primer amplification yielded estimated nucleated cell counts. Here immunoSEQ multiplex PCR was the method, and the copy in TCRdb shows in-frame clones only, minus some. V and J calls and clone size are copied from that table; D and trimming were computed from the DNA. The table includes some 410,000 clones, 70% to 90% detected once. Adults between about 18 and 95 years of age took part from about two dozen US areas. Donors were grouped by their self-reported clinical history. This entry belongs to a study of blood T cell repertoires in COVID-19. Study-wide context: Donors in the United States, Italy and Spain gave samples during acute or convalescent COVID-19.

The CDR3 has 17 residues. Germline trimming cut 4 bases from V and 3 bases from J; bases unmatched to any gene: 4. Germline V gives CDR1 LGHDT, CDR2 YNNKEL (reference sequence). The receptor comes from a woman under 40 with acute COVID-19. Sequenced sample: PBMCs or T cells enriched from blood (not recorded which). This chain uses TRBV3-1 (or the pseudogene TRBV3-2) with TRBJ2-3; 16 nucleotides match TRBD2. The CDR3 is CASSPGLAGGPTDTQYF. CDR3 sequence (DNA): TGTGCCAGCAGCCCGGGACTAGCGGGGGGGCCAACAGATACGCAGTATTTT.